This entry lists 22 T cell receptor beta chains sequenced from one sample in a study of CD4 T cells in relation to SARS-CoV-2 and coronaviruses. CD4+ T cells from unexposed donors were obtained before the COVID-19 pandemic (2011-2018). CD4+ T cells were isolated from the cells after nine to eleven days of culture. Their antigen targets remain unknown. The method was immunoSEQ multiplex PCR; TCRdb's version includes in-frame clones alone and lacks a portion of them. The sample includes 18,000 or so clones, 70% to 80% of them seen just once. The sample consisted of CD4+ T cells from PBMCs, cultured in vitro. The source of these receptors is a human donor in good health.

In this sample, this clone turned up a few times. This rearrangement joins TRBV27 to TRBJ1-4, with D unclear. From germline, CDR1 is MNHEY and CDR2 SMNVEV (reference sequence). The germline V and J ends were trimmed by 4 bases and 8 bases, with 8 bases remaining between them. The CDR3 contains 12 residues. The CDR3 here is CASSSVGEKLFF. In DNA, the CDR3 is TGTGCCAGCAGTTCTGTCGGAGAAAAACTGTTTTTT. Full variable domain (missing parts from reference TRBV27 and TRBJ1-4): EAQVTQNPRYLITVTGKKLTVTCSQNMNHEYMSWYRQDPGLGLRQIYYSMNVEVTDKGDVPEGYKVSRKEKRNFPLILESPSPNQTSLYFCASSSVGEKLFFGSGTQLSVL.

The V call is TRBV27, the J call TRBJ2-5; a weak D match, TRBD1 (6 bases). This CDR3 contains 15 residues. Germline lookup yields CDR1 MNHEY and CDR2 SMNVEV (reference sequence). V shed 3 bases and J shed 4 bases, with 15 bases lying between them. The CDR3 protein is CASSFSQGRGETQYF. DNA of the CDR3: TGTGCCAGCAGTTTTTCGCAGGGGCGCGGAGAGACCCAGTACTTC.

This sequence joins TRBV2 and TRBJ2-2, with D possibly being TRBD1 (5 bases). This CDR3 has 15 residues. Germline lookup yields CDR1 SNHLY and CDR2 FYNNEI. V shed 8 bases and J shed 4 bases, with 17 bases lying between them. CDR3: CASRILDISTGELFF. In DNA, the CDR3 is TGTGCCAGCCGAATATTGGACATCTCCACCGGGGAGCTGTTTTTT.

The rearrangement joins TRBV30 to TRBJ1-1; 9 bases align to TRBD1. The ends lost 4 bases at V and 1 base at J; junction bases unmatched: 1. Germline CDR1 GTSNPN, CDR2 SVGIG (reference sequence). The CDR3 has 13 residues. This chain's CDR3 is CAWKGQGNTEAFF. In nucleotides, the CDR3 is TGTGCCTGGAAGGGACAGGGGAACACTGAAGCTTTCTTT.

The chain employs TRBV2 and TRBJ1-6; tentatively, D is TRBD1 (6 bases). The CDR3 is 19 residues long. Germline-derived CDR1 and CDR2 are SNHLY and FYNNEI. V shed 1 base and J shed 1 base, with 17 bases lying between them. The CDR3 loop reads CASSEGPRGRGSYNSPLHF. In DNA form, the CDR3 reads TGTGCCAGCAGTGAAGGCCCCAGGGGAAGGGGGTCCTATAATTCACCCCTCCACTTT.

This rearrangement joins TRBV3-1 (or the pseudogene TRBV3-2) to TRBJ2-1; 9 positions agree with TRBD2. The CDR3 consists of 18 residues. Trimming at V came to 0 bases and at J to 4 bases, leaving 10 bases not matched to a gene. CDR1 is LGHDT, CDR2 YNNKEL, per germline (reference sequence). The DNA of the CDR3 is TGTGCCAGCAGCCAAGATTGGGGTAGCGGGAGAGGGTACAATGAGCAGTTCTTC. The encoded protein is CASSQDWGSGRGYNEQFF.

This clone was recorded only once. The rearrangement joins TRBV5-1 to TRBJ2-7; 12 nucleotides agree with TRBD2. The V gene end was trimmed by 4 bases and the J gene end by 5 bases; junction bases not matched to a gene: 7. Germline V gives CDR1 SGHRS, CDR2 YFSETQ. This CDR3 comprises 15 residues. The CDR3, as DNA: TGCGCCAGCAGCGCCACTAGCGGGAGGCTCGACGAGCAGTACTTC. Protein product: CASSATSGRLDEQYF. Full variable domain (rest looked up from reference TRBV5-1 and TRBJ2-7): KAGVTQTPRYLIKTRGQQVTLSCSPISGHRSVSWYQQTPGQGLQFLFEYFSETQRNKGNFPGRFSGRQFSNSRSEMNVSTLELGDSALYLCASSATSGRLDEQYFGPGTRLTVT.

In its sample, this clone was seen a few times. The J gene is TRBJ2-7, the V gene TRBV5-1; TRBD1 agrees at 8 bases. The CDR3 sequence is 13 residues long. The V segment lost 5 bases and the J segment 5 bases; nucleotides outside the gene matches: 6. Germline CDR1 SGHRS, CDR2 YFSETQ. CDR3 region: CASSRDRGHEQYF. The CDR3 nucleotides are TGCGCCAGCAGTAGAGACAGGGGACACGAGCAGTACTTC.

The chain is built from TRBV19 and TRBJ2-6; the D gene could be TRBD1 or TRBD2 (5 bases each). The CDR3 spans 15 residues. V lost 6 bases and J lost 4, with 13 bases in between. Per germline, CDR1 LNHDA and CDR2 SQIVND (reference sequence). Here the CDR3 DNA reads TGTGCCAGTAGGCGCTTGGGGGTCGGGGCCAACGTCCTGACTTTC. This gives the protein CASRRLGVGANVLTF.

This clone was seen a single time. The genes are TRBV18 and TRBJ2-7; maybe TRBD2 (6 bases). The V gene lost 6 bases and the J gene lost 6 bases, with 15 bases spanning the gap. Germline CDR1 KGHSH, CDR2 LQKENI. The CDR3 extends over 13 amino acids. CDR3 bases: TGTGCCAGCTCTAATCATAGGGACTCCGAGCAGTACTTC. Protein: CASSNHRDSEQYF.

This chain links TRBV10-3 with TRBJ2-6; possibly TRBD1 for D (6 bases). Germline-derived CDR1 and CDR2 are ENHRY and SYGVKD. V lost 7 bases, J lost 2 bases, and 15 bases lay in between. CDR3 length equals 16 residues. DNA for the CDR3: TGTGCCATCACAGAGGAAGGGGGAGCTGGGGCCAACGTCCTGACTTTC. The encoded protein is CAITEEGGAGANVLTF.

The V gene is TRBV9, the J gene TRBJ2-1; D uncertain. The CDR3 consists of 14 residues. The V and J ends lost 0 bases and 4 bases respectively, with 8 bases between them. Germline-derived CDR1 and CDR2 are SGDLS and YYNGEE. The CDR3 nucleotides read TGTGCCAGCAGCGTAGAGGCTTATTACAATGAGCAGTTCTTC. Amino acid sequence: CASSVEAYYNEQFF.

The sample holds a few counts of this clone. The chain links TRBV5-5 to TRBJ2-7; perhaps TRBD1 as D (6 bases). The ends were cut back, 0 bases at V and 0 bases at J, with 13 bases in the middle. CDR3 length: 16 residues. CDR1 and CDR2 from the germline V gene are SGHKS and YYEKEE (reference sequence). The CDR3 loop is CASSLGLDRSSYEQYF. The CDR3, as DNA: TGTGCCAGCAGCTTGGGGTTGGACAGAAGCTCCTACGAGCAGTACTTC.

The V and J genes are TRBV29-1 and TRBJ2-7, with TRBD1 as a possible D gene (6 bases). Germline values: CDR1 SQVTM, CDR2 ANQGSEA. The CDR3 spans 13 residues. Trimming removed 4 bases from V and 5 bases from J, with 15 bases in between. CDR3 sequence reads: CSVVRTESDEQYF. CDR3 sequence (DNA): TGCAGCGTTGTTAGGACAGAGAGCGACGAGCAGTACTTC.

V gene TRBV5-6 combines with J gene TRBJ2-3; D may be TRBD1 (6 bases). V was trimmed by 3 bases and J by 5 bases, leaving 16 bases between them. Germline V gene data show CDR1 as SGHDT and CDR2 as YYEEEE. This CDR3 contains 15 residues. The CDR3 DNA is TGTGCCAGCAGCTCGGTTCTTCAGGGGAGAGATACGCAGTATTTT. It specifies CASSSVLQGRDTQYF.

This sequence joins TRBV7-9 and TRBJ2-7, with 9 positions matching TRBD2. This CDR3 region has 14 residues. V shed 2 bases and J 5 bases; nucleotides not matched to a gene: 4. Germline CDR1 and CDR2: SEHNR and FQNEAQ (reference sequence). The CDR3 sequence: CASSLPASGDEQYF. CDR3 bases: TGTGCCAGCAGCTTACCCGCTAGCGGGGACGAGCAGTACTTC.

This chain uses TRBV7-9 with TRBJ2-3; D is perhaps TRBD2 (5 bases). The CDR3 consists of 15 residues. Germline V gene sequence: CDR1 SEHNR, CDR2 FQNEAQ (reference sequence). Trimming removed 1 base at V and 3 bases at J, with 11 bases between. CDR3 DNA sequence: TGTGCCAGCAGCTTAGGACTATTAGAGACAGATACGCAGTATTTT. Its protein is CASSLGLLETDTQYF.

This sequence joins TRBV6-5 and TRBJ1-6; D may be TRBD1 (5 bases). In germline, CDR1 is MNHEY, CDR2 SVGAGI. The CDR3 extends over 14 amino acids. The V and J ends lost 6 bases and 16 bases respectively, with 22 bases between them. CDR3 sequence (DNA): TGTGCCAGCAGCGGGACGGCCACGATTTCATCACTCCACTTT. Protein: CASSGTATISSLHF.

The gene calls are TRBV5-1 and TRBJ2-5, with D unclear. V dropped 0 bases and J dropped 5 bases, with 11 bases sitting between them. The CDR3 is made up of 14 amino acids. Per the germline V gene, CDR1 is SGHRS and CDR2 is YFSETQ. CDR3 DNA: TGCGCCAGCAGCTTGGAGGGCCTAAGGGAGACCCAGTACTTC. It translates to CASSLEGLRETQYF.

In this sample, this clone turned up once. The CDR3 coding sequence is TGTGCCAGTAGTGAACATCCCCGGGGGAACACTGAAGCTTTCTTT. Residues: CASSEHPRGNTEAFF. The J gene is TRBJ1-1, the V gene TRBV19, with D unresolved. The CDR3 has 15 residues. In germline, CDR1 is LNHDA, CDR2 SQIVND (reference sequence). Trimming stripped 5 bases from V and 1 base from J, with 14 bases between.

This chain joins TRBV7-8 and TRBJ2-3; TRBD2 matches at 7 bases. This CDR3 comprises 14 residues. Trimming removed 4 bases from V and 9 bases from J; junction bases left unmatched: 10. Germline CDR1 reads SGHVS; CDR2 reads FQNEAQ. The CDR3 reads CASSSRRWGGTQYF. The CDR3 nucleotides read TGTGCCAGCAGCTCAAGAAGATGGGGGGGAACGCAGTATTTT. Variable domain in full (rest from reference TRBV7-8 and TRBJ2-3): GAGVSQSPRYKVAKRGQDVALRCDPISGHVSLFWYQQALGQGPEFLTYFQNEAQLDKSGLPSDRFFAERPEGSVSTLKIQRTQQEDSAVYLCASSSRRWGGTQYFGPGTRLTVL.

This chain links TRBV5-1 with TRBJ2-2; D could derive from TRBD1 or TRBD2 (5 bases each). V was shortened by 4 bases and J by 0 bases, with 10 bases between the two germline ends. CDR1 is SGHRS, CDR2 YFSETQ, per germline. The CDR3 length is 15 residues. CDR3 region: CASSRGRTNTGELFF. The CDR3 nucleotides are TGCGCCAGCAGCCGGGGACGGACGAACACCGGGGAGCTGTTTTTT.